A selection of T cell receptor beta chains follows, all from one sample in a study of metastatic and nonmetastatic thyroid tumors. Via MiXCR, TCRdb re-called the PCR reads. The data contain fewer than 50,000 clones, 28% of them singletons. Sample: blood. These receptors were obtained from a male donor with papillary thyroid cancer or a benign thyroid nodule (not recorded which). Some clones in this sample may be carry-over from other donors' samples. Both conserved end residues are part of each CDR3. D genes are given only for firm matches. Clone size is shown for a subset of rows, as once, few, many or a class of expanded clone.

j_gene	v_gene	d_gene	len	abundance	CDR3aa	CDR3nt
TRBJ1-4	TRBV2	NA	14	many	CASSAGRSLEKLFF	TGTGCCAGCAGTGCCGGGCGGAGCCTAGAAAAACTGTTTTTT
TRBJ2-7	TRBV28	NA	11	few	CASGFFTEQYF	TGTGCCAGCGGTTTTTTTACCGAGCAGTACTTC
TRBJ2-7	TRBV7-8	NA	11	few	CASSLGAEQYF	TGTGCCAGCAGCTTAGGCGCCGAGCAGTACTTC
TRBJ1-2	TRBV28	NA	15	few	CASSWTAGSRYGYTF	TGTGCCAGCAGTTGGACAGCGGGATCTCGGTATGGCTACACCTTC
TRBJ2-5	TRBV11-2	NA	16	many	CASSLVLGVLQETQYF	TGTGCCAGCAGCTTAGTTCTAGGGGTACTCCAAGAGACCCAGTACTTC
TRBJ2-1	TRBV20-1	TRBD2	14	NA	CSASRTSGGNEQFF	TGCAGTGCTAGTAGGACTAGCGGGGGCAATGAGCAGTTCTTC
TRBJ1-1	TRBV7-9	NA	15	NA	CASDSRVTVGTEAFF	TGTGCCAGCGACTCCAGGGTTACCGTGGGCACTGAAGCTTTCTTT
TRBJ2-5	TRBV7-2	NA	14	NA	CASSLDQGSETQYF	TGTGCCAGCAGCTTAGATCAGGGTTCTGAGACCCAGTATTTC
TRBJ1-2	TRBV7-3	TRBD1	15	many	CASSPQAGTGAGYTF	TGTGCCAGCAGCCCACAAGCCGGGACAGGGGCTGGCTACACCTTC
TRBJ2-1	TRBV6-4	TRBD2	15	many	CASSDDTSGGSEQFF	TGTGCCAGCAGTGACGATACTAGCGGGGGTAGTGAGCAGTTCTTC
TRBJ2-7	TRBV2	TRBD2	15	many	CALTGSGKSPYEQYF	TGTGCCTTGACGGGGAGCGGGAAGTCCCCCTACGAGCAGTACTTC
TRBJ1-2	TRBV20-1	NA	11	NA	CSASGSYGYTF	TGCAGTGCTAGCGGTAGCTATGGCTACACCTTC
TRBJ1-3	TRBV6-1	NA	15	few	CASTIGSRSGNTIYF	TGTGCCAGTACCATAGGTTCTCGCTCTGGAAACACCATATATTTT
TRBJ2-1	TRBV19	TRBD2	14	few	CASSAGLAENEQFF	TGTGCCAGTAGTGCGGGACTAGCGGAAAATGAGCAGTTCTTC
TRBJ1-6	TRBV5-6	NA	13	many	CASSLTVERPLHF	TGTGCCAGCAGCTTAACCGTGGAGAGGCCCCTCCACTTT
TRBJ1-2	TRBV5-8	TRBD1	13	many	CASTRGLTYGYTF	TGTGCCAGCACCAGGGGGCTTACCTATGGCTACACCTTC
TRBJ1-1	TRBV7-7	NA	13	many	CASSLTPNTEAFF	TGTGCTAGCAGCTTAACACCGAACACTGAAGCTTTCTTT
TRBJ2-2	TRBV20-1	TRBD1	14	many	CSAPRDSSTGELFF	TGCAGTGCTCCCCGGGACAGCTCTACCGGGGAGCTGTTTTTT
TRBJ1-5	TRBV6-6	TRBD1	16	NA	CASSYSGTGGNQPKHF	TGTGCCAGCAGTTACTCCGGGACAGGGGGAAATCAGCCCAAGCATTTT
TRBJ1-2	TRBV7-9	TRBD1	13	many	CASSLPDRGGYTF	TGTGCCAGCAGCTTACCGGACAGGGGGGGCTACACCTTC
TRBJ2-1	TRBV2	NA	16	NA	CGSSEEDWGFPNEQFF	TGTGGCAGCAGTGAAGAGGACTGGGGTTTCCCCAATGAGCAGTTCTTC
TRBJ1-1	TRBV6-1	NA	13	many	CASTARENTEAFF	TGTGCCAGCACTGCCCGGGAGAACACTGAAGCTTTCTTT
TRBJ2-1	TRBV28	NA	11	many	CASREYNEQFF	TGTGCCAGCAGGGAATACAATGAGCAGTTCTTC
TRBJ2-6	TRBV18	NA	13	NA	CASSPKGTNVLTF	TGTGCCAGCTCACCAAAGGGGACCAACGTCCTGACTTTC
TRBJ2-7	TRBV6-1	NA	11	NA	CASRNVVEQYF	TGTGCCAGCAGGAATGTGGTCGAGCAGTACTTC
TRBJ1-2	TRBV7-8	NA	15	many	CASSLSGAQGYGYTF	TGTGCCAGCAGCTTATCGGGGGCGCAAGGCTATGGCTACACCTTC
TRBJ1-5	TRBV30	NA	15	once	CAWSGGSGDNQPQHF	TGTGCCTGGAGTGGGGGGTCGGGTGACAATCAGCCCCAGCATTTT
TRBJ1-2	TRBV5-1	TRBD1	14	many	CASSGGQGDYGYTF	TGCGCCAGCAGCGGTGGACAGGGCGACTATGGCTACACCTTC
TRBJ1-3	TRBV28	NA	16	NA	CASSPLFGAKGNTIYF	TGTGCCAGCAGCCCCCTCTTTGGTGCTAAGGGAAACACCATATATTTT
TRBJ1-5	TRBV7-2	TRBD1	14	NA	CASSSNRGEGAQHF	TGTGCCAGCAGCTCCAACAGGGGAGAAGGGGCCCAGCATTTT
TRBJ2-5	TRBV20-1	NA	12	many	CSGSEGQETQYF	TGCAGTGGGTCCGAGGGCCAAGAGACCCAGTACTTC
TRBJ2-3	TRBV28	NA	14	many	CASSGTGPGDTQYF	TGTGCCAGCAGCGGGACGGGTCCGGGGGATACGCAGTATTTT
TRBJ1-6	TRBV27	NA	17	few	CASSPRAPTGFNSPLHF	TGTGCCAGCAGTCCACGCGCTCCGACAGGATTTAATTCACCCCTCCACTTT
TRBJ2-7	TRBV27	NA	12	few	CASRDRLRKQYF	TGTGCCAGCAGAGACAGATTACGAAAGCAGTACTTC
TRBJ1-2	TRBV18	NA	13	NA	CASSPPGNYGYTF	TGTGCCAGCTCACCACCTGGGAACTATGGCTACACCTTC
TRBJ1-2	TRBV11-2	NA	14	NA	CASSLGHGGYGYTF	TGTGCCAGCAGCTTAGGCCATGGGGGTTATGGCTACACCTTC
TRBJ2-5	TRBV19	NA	15	NA	CASSILPVFQENQYF	TGTGCCAGTAGTATACTCCCAGTTTTTCAAGAGAACCAGTACTTC
TRBJ2-1	TRBV11-2	NA	13	many	CASSLGLDAKQFF	TGTGCCAGCAGCTTAGGCCTAGATGCCAAGCAGTTCTTC
TRBJ1-2	TRBV30	TRBD1	14	NA	CAWKNRDSSYGYTF	TGTGCCTGGAAGAACCGGGACAGCTCCTATGGCTACACCTTC
TRBJ2-5	TRBV4-2	TRBD2	16	many	CASSQVGGGDQETQYF	TGTGCCAGCAGCCAAGTAGGCGGGGGGGACCAAGAGACCCAGTACTTC
TRBJ2-3	TRBV7-2	TRBD2	13	NA	CASSLMTSERGYF	TGTGCCAGCAGCCTCATGACTAGCGAGAGGGGGTATTTT
TRBJ1-2	TRBV10-2	NA	14	many	CASSEEGRDYGYTF	TGCGCCAGCAGTGAGGAGGGGCGCGACTATGGCTACACCTTC
TRBJ1-2	TRBV28	NA	13	many	CASSKALNYGYTF	TGTGCCAGCAGTAAGGCCTTAAACTATGGCTACACCTTC